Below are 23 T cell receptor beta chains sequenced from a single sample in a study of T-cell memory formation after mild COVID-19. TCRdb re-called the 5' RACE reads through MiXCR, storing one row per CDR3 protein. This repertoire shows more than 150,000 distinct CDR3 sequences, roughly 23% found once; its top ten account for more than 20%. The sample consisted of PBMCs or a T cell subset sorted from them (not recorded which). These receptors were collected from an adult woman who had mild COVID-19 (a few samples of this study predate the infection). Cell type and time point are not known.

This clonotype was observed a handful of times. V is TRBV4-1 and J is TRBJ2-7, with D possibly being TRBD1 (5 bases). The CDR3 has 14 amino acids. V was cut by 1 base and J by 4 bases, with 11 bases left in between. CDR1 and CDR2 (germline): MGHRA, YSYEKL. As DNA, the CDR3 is TGCGCCAGCAGCCAAGGGACATTCAATTACGAGCAGTACTTC. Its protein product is CASSQGTFNYEQYF.

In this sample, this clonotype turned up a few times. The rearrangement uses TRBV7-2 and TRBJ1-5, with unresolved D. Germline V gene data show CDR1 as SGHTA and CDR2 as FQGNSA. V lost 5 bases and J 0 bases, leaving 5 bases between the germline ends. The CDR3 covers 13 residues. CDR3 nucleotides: TGTGCCAGCAGCCTCCCTAGCAATCAGCCCCAGCATTTT. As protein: CASSLPSNQPQHF. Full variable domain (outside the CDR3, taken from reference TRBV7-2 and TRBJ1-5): GAGVSQSPSNKVTEKGKDVELRCDPISGHTALYWYRQSLGQGLEFLIYFQGNSAPDKSGLPSDRFSAERTGGSVSTLTIQRTQQEDSAVYLCASSLPSNQPQHFGDGTRLSIL.

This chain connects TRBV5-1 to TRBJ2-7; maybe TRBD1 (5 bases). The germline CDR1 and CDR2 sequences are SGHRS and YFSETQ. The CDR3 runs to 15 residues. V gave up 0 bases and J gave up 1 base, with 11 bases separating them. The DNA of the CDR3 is TGCGCCAGCAGCTTGGGGTCAGGGAAGTCCTACGAGCAGTACTTC. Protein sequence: CASSLGSGKSYEQYF.

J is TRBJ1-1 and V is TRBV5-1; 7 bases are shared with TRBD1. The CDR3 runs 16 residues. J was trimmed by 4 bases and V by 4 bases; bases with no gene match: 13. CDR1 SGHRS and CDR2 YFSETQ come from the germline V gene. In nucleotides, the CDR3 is TGCGCCAGCAGCCGAACCGGGCCCCAGGGGGTCACTGAAGCTTTCTTT. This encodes CASSRTGPQGVTEAFF.

CDR3 coding DNA: TGCGCCAGCAGCCCCCAAGAGGACCAGTACGAGCAGTACTTC. As protein: CASSPQEDQYEQYF. The chain has TRBV4-3 and TRBJ2-7; no reliable D call. The CDR3 contains 14 residues. Trimming cost V 4 bases and J 4 bases, with 14 bases left between them. Germline CDR1 LGHNA, CDR2 YSLEER.

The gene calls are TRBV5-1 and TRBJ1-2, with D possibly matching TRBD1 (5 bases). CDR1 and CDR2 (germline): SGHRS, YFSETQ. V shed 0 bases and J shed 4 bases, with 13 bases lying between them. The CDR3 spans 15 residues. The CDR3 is CASSLAQSGGYGYTF. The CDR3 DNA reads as TGCGCCAGCAGCTTGGCCCAATCGGGGGGCTATGGCTACACCTTC.

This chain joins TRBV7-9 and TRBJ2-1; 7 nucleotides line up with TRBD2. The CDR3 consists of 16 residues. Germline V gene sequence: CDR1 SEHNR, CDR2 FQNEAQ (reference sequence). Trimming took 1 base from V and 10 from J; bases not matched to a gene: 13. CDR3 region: CASSLGRREEVPEQFF. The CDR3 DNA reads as TGTGCCAGCAGCTTAGGTCGCCGGGAGGAGGTACCGGAGCAGTTCTTC.

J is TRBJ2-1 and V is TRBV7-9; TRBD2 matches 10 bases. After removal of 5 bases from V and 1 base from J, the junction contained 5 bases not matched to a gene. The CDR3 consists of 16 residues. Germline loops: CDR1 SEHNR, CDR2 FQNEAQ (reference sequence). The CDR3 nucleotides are TGTGCCAGCAGCAAACTAGCGGGGATGTCCTACAATGAGCAGTTCTTC. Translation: CASSKLAGMSYNEQFF.

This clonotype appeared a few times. CDR3 DNA sequence: TGTGCTAGTGGTTTGGCGACAGCCTACGAGCAGTACTTC. This encodes CASGLATAYEQYF. The rearrangement joins TRBV12-5 to TRBJ2-7; possible D gene TRBD1, 5 bases. The CDR3 loop spans 13 amino acids. The ends were cut back, 1 base at V and 2 bases at J, with 6 bases in the middle. Germline V gives CDR1 LGHNT, CDR2 FRNRAP.

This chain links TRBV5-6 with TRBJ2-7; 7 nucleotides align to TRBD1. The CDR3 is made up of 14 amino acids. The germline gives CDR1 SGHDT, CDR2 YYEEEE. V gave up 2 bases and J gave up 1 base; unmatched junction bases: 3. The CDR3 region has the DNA TGTGCCAGCAGCTTCTTGACAGGGTCCTACGAGCAGTACTTC. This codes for CASSFLTGSYEQYF.

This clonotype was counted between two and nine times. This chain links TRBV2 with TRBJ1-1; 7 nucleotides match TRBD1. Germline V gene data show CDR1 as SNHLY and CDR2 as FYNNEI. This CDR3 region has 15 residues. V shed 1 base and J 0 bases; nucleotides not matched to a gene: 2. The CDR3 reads CASSEEGQLNTEAFF. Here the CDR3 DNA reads TGTGCCAGCAGTGAAGAGGGACAGCTGAACACTGAAGCTTTCTTT. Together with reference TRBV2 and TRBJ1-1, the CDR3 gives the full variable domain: EPEVTQTPSHQVTQMGQEVILRCVPISNHLYFYWYRQILGQKVEFLVSFYNNEISEKSEIFDDQFSVERPDGSNFTLKIRSTKLEDSAMYFCASSEEGQLNTEAFFGQGTRLTVV.

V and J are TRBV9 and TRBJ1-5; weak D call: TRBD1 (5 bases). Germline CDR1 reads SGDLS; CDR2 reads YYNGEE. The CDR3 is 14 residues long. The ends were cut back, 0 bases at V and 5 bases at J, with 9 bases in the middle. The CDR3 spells CASSVAEGYQPQHF. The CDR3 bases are TGTGCCAGCAGCGTAGCCGAGGGGTATCAGCCCCAGCATTTT.

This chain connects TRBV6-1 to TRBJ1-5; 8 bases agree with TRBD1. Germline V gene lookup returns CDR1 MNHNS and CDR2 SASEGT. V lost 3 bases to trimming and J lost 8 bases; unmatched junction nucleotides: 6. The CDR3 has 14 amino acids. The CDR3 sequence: CASSDQGAAEPQHF. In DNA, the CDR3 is TGTGCCAGCAGTGACCAGGGGGCGGCGGAGCCCCAGCATTTT.

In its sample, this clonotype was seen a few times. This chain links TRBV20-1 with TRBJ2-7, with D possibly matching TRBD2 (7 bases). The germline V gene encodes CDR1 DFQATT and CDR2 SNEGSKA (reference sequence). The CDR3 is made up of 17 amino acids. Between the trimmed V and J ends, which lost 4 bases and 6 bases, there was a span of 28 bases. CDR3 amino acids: CSATLTRGGEALVEQYF. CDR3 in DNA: TGCAGTGCTACACTAACAAGGGGGGGGGAAGCCCTAGTCGAGCAGTACTTC.

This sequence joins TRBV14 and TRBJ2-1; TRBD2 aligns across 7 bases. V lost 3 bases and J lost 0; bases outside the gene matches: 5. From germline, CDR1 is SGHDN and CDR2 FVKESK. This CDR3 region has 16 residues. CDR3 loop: CASSQWGGRSYNEQFF. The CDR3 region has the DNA TGTGCCAGCAGCCAGTGGGGAGGGCGCTCCTACAATGAGCAGTTCTTC.

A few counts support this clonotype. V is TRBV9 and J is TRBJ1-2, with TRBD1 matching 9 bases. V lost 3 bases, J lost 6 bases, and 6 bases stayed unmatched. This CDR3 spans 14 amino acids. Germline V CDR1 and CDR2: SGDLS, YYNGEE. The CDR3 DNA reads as TGTGCCAGCAGCGCCGAACAGGGGGCGGATGGCTACACCTTC. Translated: CASSAEQGADGYTF.

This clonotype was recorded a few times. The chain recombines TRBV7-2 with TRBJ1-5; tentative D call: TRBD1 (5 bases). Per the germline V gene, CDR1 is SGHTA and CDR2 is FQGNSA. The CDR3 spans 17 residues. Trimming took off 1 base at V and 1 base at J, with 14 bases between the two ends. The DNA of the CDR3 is TGTGCCAGCAGCTTAGACCCGCCGGGGGTCAGCAATCAGCCCCAGCATTTT. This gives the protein CASSLDPPGVSNQPQHF.

The CDR3 DNA is TGCAGTGCTAGACAGGGGTCGTCCACAGAGACCCAGTACTTC. The encoded protein is CSARQGSSTETQYF. The rearrangement joins TRBV20-1 to TRBJ2-5; TRBD1 might be the D (6 bases). V dropped 2 bases and J dropped 4 bases, with 14 bases sitting between them. This CDR3 is built from 14 residues. Germline lookup yields CDR1 DFQATT and CDR2 SNEGSKA (reference sequence).

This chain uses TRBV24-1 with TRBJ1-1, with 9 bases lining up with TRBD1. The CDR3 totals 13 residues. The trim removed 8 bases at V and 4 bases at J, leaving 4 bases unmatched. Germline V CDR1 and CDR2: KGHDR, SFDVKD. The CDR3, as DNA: TGTGCCACCAAAGGGACAGGGAGCACTGAAGCTTTCTTT. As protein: CATKGTGSTEAFF.

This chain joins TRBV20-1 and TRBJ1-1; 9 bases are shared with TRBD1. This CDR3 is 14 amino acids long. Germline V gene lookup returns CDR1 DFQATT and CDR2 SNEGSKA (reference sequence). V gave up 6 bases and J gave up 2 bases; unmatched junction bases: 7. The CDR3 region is CSAIRDRDNTEAFF. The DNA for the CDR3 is TGCAGTGCAATCCGGGACAGGGATAACACTGAAGCTTTCTTT.

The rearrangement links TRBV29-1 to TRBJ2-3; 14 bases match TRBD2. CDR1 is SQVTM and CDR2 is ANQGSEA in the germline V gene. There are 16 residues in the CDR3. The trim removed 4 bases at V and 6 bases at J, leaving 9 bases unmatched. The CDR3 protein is CSVGTSGGFHTDTQYF. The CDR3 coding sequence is TGCAGCGTTGGGACTAGCGGGGGGTTCCACACCGATACGCAGTATTTT.

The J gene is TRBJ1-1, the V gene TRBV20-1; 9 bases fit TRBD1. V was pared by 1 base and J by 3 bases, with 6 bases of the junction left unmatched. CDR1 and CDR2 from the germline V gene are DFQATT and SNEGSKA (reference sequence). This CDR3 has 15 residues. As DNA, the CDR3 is TGCAGTGCTAGAGCGGGGGGACAGGGAGACACTGAAGCTTTCTTT. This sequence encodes CSARAGGQGDTEAFF.

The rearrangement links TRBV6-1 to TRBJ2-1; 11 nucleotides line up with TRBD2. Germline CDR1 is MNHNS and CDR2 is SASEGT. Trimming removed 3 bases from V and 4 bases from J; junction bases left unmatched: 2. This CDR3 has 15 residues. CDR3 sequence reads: CASSERLAGYNEQFF. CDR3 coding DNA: TGTGCCAGCAGTGAGAGACTAGCGGGGTACAATGAGCAGTTCTTC.